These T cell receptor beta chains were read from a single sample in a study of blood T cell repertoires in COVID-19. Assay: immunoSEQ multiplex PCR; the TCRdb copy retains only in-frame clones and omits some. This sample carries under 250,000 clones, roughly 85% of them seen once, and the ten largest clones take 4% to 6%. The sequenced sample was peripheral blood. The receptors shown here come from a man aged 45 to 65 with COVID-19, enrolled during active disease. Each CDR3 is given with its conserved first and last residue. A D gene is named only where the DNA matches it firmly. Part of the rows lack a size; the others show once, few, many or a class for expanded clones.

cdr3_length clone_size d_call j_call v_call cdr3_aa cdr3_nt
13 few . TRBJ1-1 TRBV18 CASSQVGNTEAFF TGTGCCAGCTCGCAGGTTGGGAACACTGAAGCTTTCTTT
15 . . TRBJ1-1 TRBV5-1 CASSLEAGLNTEAFF TGCGCCAGCAGCTTGGAGGCAGGGTTGAACACTGAAGCTTTCTTT
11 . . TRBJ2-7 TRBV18 CASSPGQGQYF TGTGCCAGCTCCCCGGGACAAGGGCAGTACTTC
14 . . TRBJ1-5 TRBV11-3 CASSSDRRNQPQHF TGTGCCAGCAGCTCCGACAGAAGGAATCAGCCCCAGCATTTT
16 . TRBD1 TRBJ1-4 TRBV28 CASSGQGARANEKLFF TGTGCCAGCAGCGGACAGGGGGCGAGGGCTAATGAAAAACTGTTTTTT
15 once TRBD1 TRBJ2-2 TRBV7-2 CASSYGQGFTGELFF TGTGCCAGCAGCTACGGACAGGGATTCACCGGGGAGCTGTTTTTT
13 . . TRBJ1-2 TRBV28 CASSLSPDYGYTF TGTGCCAGCAGTTTATCTCCGGACTATGGCTACACCTTC
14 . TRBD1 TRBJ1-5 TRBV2 CASRRGQAGQPQHF TGTGCCAGCAGGAGGGGGCAGGCAGGACAGCCCCAGCATTTT
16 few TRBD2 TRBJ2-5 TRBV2 CASSEALLAGQETQYF TGTGCCAGCAGTGAAGCGTTGTTAGCGGGGCAAGAGACCCAGTACTTC
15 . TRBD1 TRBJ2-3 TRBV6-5 CASSRDRGLTNTQYF TGTGCCAGCAGCCGAGACAGGGGACTCACCAATACGCAGTATTTT
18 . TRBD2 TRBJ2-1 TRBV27 CASRPPPGLVLQSNEQFF TGTGCCAGCAGACCACCACCGGGACTAGTACTACAATCCAATGAGCAGTTCTTC
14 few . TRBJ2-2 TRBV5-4 CASSSQRGTGELFF TGTGCCAGCAGCTCACAACGCGGCACCGGGGAGCTGTTTTTT
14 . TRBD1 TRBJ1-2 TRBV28 CASTRSRGLIGYTF TGTGCCAGCACCAGATCCAGGGGGCTTATCGGCTACACCTTC
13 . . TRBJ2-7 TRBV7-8 CASSLDPRNEQYF TGTGCCAGCAGCTTAGACCCGCGGAACGAGCAGTACTTC
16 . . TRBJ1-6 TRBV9 CASSPSPLSGNSPLHF TGTGCCAGCAGCCCATCCCCCCTTTCCGGGAATTCACCCCTCCACTTT
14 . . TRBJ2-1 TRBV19 CASSKEPVYNEQFF TGTGCCAGTAGTAAGGAGCCCGTTTACAATGAGCAGTTCTTC
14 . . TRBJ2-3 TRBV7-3 CASSLRAGSDTQYF TGTGCCAGCAGCTTAAGGGCGGGGTCGGATACGCAGTATTTT
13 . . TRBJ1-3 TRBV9 CASSVNSGNTIYF TGTGCCAGCAGCGTTAACTCTGGAAACACCATATATTTT
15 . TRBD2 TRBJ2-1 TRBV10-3 CAISGTSGVYNEQFF TGTGCCATCAGTGGGACTAGCGGGGTGTACAATGAGCAGTTCTTC
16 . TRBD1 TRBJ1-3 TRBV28 CASRAGTGGPGNTIYF TGTGCCAGCAGAGCCGGGACAGGAGGTCCCGGAAACACCATATATTTT
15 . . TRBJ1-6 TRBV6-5 CASSLDRNYNSPLHF TGTGCCAGCTCTCTTGACAGAAATTATAATTCACCCCTCCACTTT
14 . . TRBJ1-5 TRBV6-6 CASRRQAPNQPQHF TGTGCCAGCAGACGACAGGCTCCCAATCAGCCCCAGCATTTT
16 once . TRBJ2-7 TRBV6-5 CASSYSVTGPTYEQYF TGTGCCAGCAGTTACTCGGTGACAGGACCTACCTACGAGCAGTACTTC
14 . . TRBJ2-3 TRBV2 CASRLGRAADTQYF TGTGCCAGCAGGTTAGGCAGGGCGGCAGATACGCAGTATTTT
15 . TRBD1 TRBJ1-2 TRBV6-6 CASRSTGGRDYGYTF TGTGCCAGCAGGTCAACAGGGGGAAGGGACTATGGCTACACCTTC
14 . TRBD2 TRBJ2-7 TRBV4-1 CASSPERGVYEQYF TGCGCCAGCAGCCCCGAGCGGGGGGTCTACGAGCAGTACTTC
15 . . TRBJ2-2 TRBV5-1 CASSPGGTIAGELFF TGCGCCAGCAGCCCCGGGGGGACAATTGCCGGGGAGCTGTTTTTT
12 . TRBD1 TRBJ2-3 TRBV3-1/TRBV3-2 CASSPRDRGLHF TGTGCCAGCTCCCCCCGGGACAGGGGCCTTCATTTT
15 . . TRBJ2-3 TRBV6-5 CASNRGWGGTDTQYF TGTGCCAGCAACCGAGGGTGGGGAGGCACAGATACGCAGTATTTT
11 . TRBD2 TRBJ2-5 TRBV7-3 CASRRGETQYF TGTGCCAGCCGGCGGGGGGAGACCCAGTACTTC
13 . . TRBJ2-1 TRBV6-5 CASSYPGHNEQFF TGTGCCAGCAGTTACCCAGGTCACAATGAGCAGTTCTTC
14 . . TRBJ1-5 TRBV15 CATSRDSSNQPQHF TGTGCCACCAGCAGAGATAGTAGCAATCAGCCCCAGCATTTT
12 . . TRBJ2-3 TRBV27 CASGWYGDTQYF TGTGCCAGCGGCTGGTATGGAGATACGCAGTATTTT
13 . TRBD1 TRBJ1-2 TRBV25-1 CASSRDRVPGYTF TGTGCCAGCAGCCGGGACAGGGTACCAGGCTACACCTTC
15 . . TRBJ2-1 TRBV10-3 CAISARTQPYNEQFF TGTGCCATCAGTGCTAGGACTCAACCCTACAATGAGCAGTTCTTC
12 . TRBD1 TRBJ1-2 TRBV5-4 CASSLRQGAYTF TGTGCCAGCAGCCTAAGACAGGGGGCCTACACCTTC